Listed here are 18 T cell receptor beta chains from one sample, sequenced in a study of cytotoxic CD8 clonotypes in ibrutinib-treated CLL. Profiled with immunoSEQ multiplex PCR; TCRdb holds only in-frame clones, not every one. The top ten clones hold roughly 33% of a sample with roughly 47,000 clones, around 53% of them seen once. The sequencing used PBMCs, collected after 12 months of ibrutinib treatment. The receptors come from a human donor with chronic lymphocytic leukemia.

V gene TRBV19 combines with J gene TRBJ1-2; TRBD1 might be the D (5 bases). Germline CDR1 is LNHDA and CDR2 is SQIVND (reference sequence). CDR3 length: 15 amino acids. Trimming shortened V by 3 bases and J by 4 bases, and 15 bases separated the two germline ends. The CDR3 DNA sequence: TGTGCCAGTAGTATGGGGAGGGGTCTCGGCTATGGCTACACCTTC. Encoded protein: CASSMGRGLGYGYTF.

The chain couples TRBV6-4 to TRBJ2-2; a possible D gene is TRBD2 (6 bases). V shed 7 bases and J shed 3 bases, with 9 bases lying between them. Germline V gives CDR1 MRHNA, CDR2 SNTAGT. CDR3 length: 13 residues. The chain's CDR3 is CASMDYYTGELFF. The CDR3 DNA reads TGTGCCAGCATGGACTACTACACCGGGGAGCTGTTTTTT.

The rearrangement links TRBV5-1 to TRBJ2-1; D is possibly TRBD1 or TRBD2 (7 bases each). This CDR3 has 14 residues. Germline loops: CDR1 SGHRS, CDR2 YFSETQ. V lost 6 bases, J lost 9 bases, and 19 bases lay in between. CDR3 protein: CASTHLTGEGEQFF. The CDR3, as DNA: TGCGCCAGCACTCACCTAACAGGGGAGGGTGAGCAGTTCTTC.

The sample holds a few counts of this clone. V usage is TRBV28 and J usage is TRBJ1-2; TRBD1 is a possible D gene (6 bases). Trimming pared 2 bases from V and 4 bases from J, leaving 14 bases between. CDR1 is MDHEN, CDR2 SYDVKM, per germline. There are 15 residues in the CDR3. The CDR3: CASSLRTETSYGYTF. In nucleotides, the CDR3 is TGTGCCAGCAGTTTAAGGACAGAGACTTCCTATGGCTACACCTTC.

V and J are TRBV28 and TRBJ2-7; 10 nucleotides match TRBD1. This CDR3 is 14 amino acids long. In germline, CDR1 is MDHEN, CDR2 SYDVKM. Germline trimming cut 6 bases from V and 3 bases from J; bases unmatched to any gene: 5. CDR3 in amino acids: CASRGQGSNYEQYF. CDR3 bases: TGTGCCAGCAGGGGACAGGGGTCAAACTACGAGCAGTACTTC.

V usage is TRBV21-1 and J usage is TRBJ2-1; the table's TRBD2 call for D was not verified on the DNA. TRBV21-1 is noted as a pseudogene. The CDR3 consists of 14 residues. The CDR3 here is CARGTSGSSDEQFF. The DNA of the CDR3 is TGTGCCAGGGGGACTAGCGGGAGTAGCGATGAGCAGTTCTTC.

This clone was seen a few times. The chain uses TRBV5-8 and TRBJ2-1; 10 bases are shared with TRBD2. The CDR3 has 13 amino acids. V shed 5 bases and J 8 bases; nucleotides not matched to a gene: 4. Germline CDR1 is SGHTS and CDR2 is YDEGEE. CDR3 DNA: TGTGCCAGCAGATCTAGCGGGAGCCATGAGCAGTTCTTC. Its translation: CASRSSGSHEQFF.

This clone turned up a few times. The chain is built from TRBV5-1 and TRBJ1-5; D is ambiguous. V lost 1 base to trimming and J lost 3 bases, with 11 bases between them. CDR1 SGHRS and CDR2 YFSETQ come from the germline V gene. CDR3 length: 15 residues. CDR3 nucleotides: TGCGCCAGCAGCTTGATGTCAGGCTCCAATCAGCCCCAGCATTTT. Amino acid sequence: CASSLMSGSNQPQHF. The full variable domain, rest sourced from reference TRBV5-1 and TRBJ1-5, is KAGVTQTPRYLIKTRGQQVTLSCSPISGHRSVSWYQQTPGQGLQFLFEYFSETQRNKGNFPGRFSGRQFSNSRSEMNVSTLELGDSALYLCASSLMSGSNQPQHFGDGTRLSIL.

The rearrangement uses TRBV2 and TRBJ1-2, with D unresolved. The length of the CDR3 is 11 residues. V lost 5 bases, J lost 7 bases, and 8 bases lay in between. The germline gives CDR1 SNHLY, CDR2 FYNNEI. The CDR3 DNA reads TGTGCCAGCAGTTTATCCAGTGGCTACACCTTC. Encoded protein: CASSLSSGYTF. Variable domain in full (rest from reference TRBV2 and TRBJ1-2): EPEVTQTPSHQVTQMGQEVILRCVPISNHLYFYWYRQILGQKVEFLVSFYNNEISEKSEIFDDQFSVERPDGSNFTLKIRSTKLEDSAMYFCASSLSSGYTFGSGTRLTVV.

V is TRBV19 and J is TRBJ1-5; D not resolved. V gave up 8 bases and J gave up 2 bases, with 16 bases separating them. Germline V CDR1 and CDR2: LNHDA, SQIVND (reference sequence). The CDR3 totals 15 residues. The CDR3 nucleotides are TGTGCCAGTCTACTTACGACGGCACGCAATCAGCCCCAGCATTTT. It specifies CASLLTTARNQPQHF.

The V call is TRBV29-1, the J call TRBJ1-2; D unclear. There are 12 residues in the CDR3. Trimming removed 6 bases from V and 2 bases from J, with 10 bases in between. The V gene's germline CDR1 is SQVTM and CDR2 ANQGSEA. Written as DNA, the CDR3 is TGCAGCGTAGGCTCGGGGAACTATGGCTACACCTTC. Its translation: CSVGSGNYGYTF. Full variable domain (outside the CDR3, taken from reference TRBV29-1 and TRBJ1-2): SAVISQKPSRDICQRGTSLTIQCQVDSQVTMMFWYRQQPGQSLTLIATANQGSEATYESGFVIDKFPISRPNLTFSTLTVSNMSPEDSSIYLCSVGSGNYGYTFGSGTRLTVV.

This sequence joins TRBV18 and TRBJ2-1; the match to TRBD2 covers 8 bases. Germline CDR1 KGHSH, CDR2 LQKENI. The CDR3 length is 17 residues. Unmatched junction bases numbered 8, after V lost 3 bases and J lost 1 base. This CDR3 reads CASSPGPGRESYNEQFF. DNA of the CDR3: TGTGCCAGCTCACCTGGACCCGGGAGGGAGTCCTACAATGAGCAGTTCTTC.

V is TRBV19 and J is TRBJ2-1, with no clear D. V lost 3 bases and J 2 bases, leaving 14 bases between the germline ends. The germline gives CDR1 LNHDA, CDR2 SQIVND (reference sequence). This CDR3 has 16 residues. The DNA for the CDR3 is TGTGCCAGTAGTATCGGTGGAACCCGTGCCTACAATGAGCAGTTCTTC. Translation gives CASSIGGTRAYNEQFF. The full variable domain, completed using reference TRBV19 and TRBJ2-1, is DGGITQSPKYLFRKEGQNVTLSCEQNLNHDAMYWYRQDPGQGLRLIYYSQIVNDFQKGDIAEGYSVSREKKESFPLTVTSAQKNPTAFYLCASSIGGTRAYNEQFFGPGTRLTVL.

The chain recombines TRBV11-3 with TRBJ2-2, with no clear D. The V end was cut by 6 bases, the J end by 6 bases, with 5 bases between. Germline lookup yields CDR1 SGHNT and CDR2 YENEEA. CDR3 length: 11 amino acids. CDR3 sequence (DNA): TGTGCCAGCAGTCAAGCCGGGGAGCTGTTTTTT. This sequence encodes CASSQAGELFF.

This clone came up a few times. This chain connects TRBV30 to TRBJ2-1; no clear D gene. The CDR3 runs 10 residues. From germline, CDR1 is GTSNPN and CDR2 SVGIG (reference sequence). The ends were cut back, 0 bases at V and 8 bases at J, with 2 bases in the middle. The CDR3 DNA follows: TGTGCCTGGAGTGTATATGAGCAGTTCTTC. This gives the protein CAWSVYEQFF.

The chain links TRBV7-9 to TRBJ2-1; no clear D gene. The CDR3 is 13 residues long. Trimming removed 5 bases at V and 7 bases at J, with 12 bases between. Germline V lookup: CDR1 SEHNR, CDR2 FQNEAQ (reference sequence). The CDR3 loop is CASSTRVRNEQFF. DNA for the CDR3: TGTGCCAGCAGCACACGGGTCAGGAATGAGCAGTTCTTC.

This clone has more than one count but fewer than ten. The chain carries TRBV2 and TRBJ1-5; D is perhaps TRBD1 (6 bases). The germline V gene has CDR1 SNHLY and CDR2 FYNNEI. The CDR3 extends over 15 amino acids. Trimming took 3 bases from V and 1 from J, leaving 10 bases between them. In DNA, the CDR3 is TGTGCCAGCAGTGAGGAACAGGGAAGCAATCAGCCCCAGCATTTT. Translation gives CASSEEQGSNQPQHF.

CDR3 sequence: CSVQGDTQYF. As DNA, the CDR3 is TGCAGTGTTCAGGGAGATACGCAGTATTTT. V and J are TRBV20-1 and TRBJ2-3; the D gene is possibly TRBD1 (5 bases). Germline CDR1 DFQATT, CDR2 SNEGSKA (reference sequence). V gave up 7 bases and J gave up 5 bases, with 7 bases separating them. CDR3 length: 10 residues.